This TCR beta chain was captured in a study of early T cells in non-severe SARS-CoV-2 infection. About the research overall: Chains stayed unpaired after sequencing of bulk RNA from unsorted whole blood. Notes on the study in general: Sequences matched to VDJdb favored anti-spike CD8 responses, while private and CD4 specificities were missed.

This clonotype was seen repeatedly, ten times or more. As yet, its antigen is unknown. Each cDNA molecule carried a unique molecular identifier. MiXCR was run by TCRdb on the 5' RACE reads, yielding one entry per CDR3 protein. The data show some 57,000 distinct CDR3 sequences, over 9.5% seen once. Trimming took 0 bases from V and 7 from J, leaving 10 bases between them. In germline, CDR1 is SEHNR, CDR2 FQNEAQ (reference sequence). The CDR3 consists of 13 residues. Sequenced input: whole blood. The receptor's source is an adult who was a healthcare worker with PCR-confirmed SARS-CoV-2 infection or an uninfected control (not recorded which). The rearrangement joins TRBV7-9 to TRBJ2-7; D may be TRBD2 (5 bases). The CDR3 reads CASSLAGSGEQYF. In DNA, the CDR3 is TGTGCCAGCAGCTTAGCGGGCTCGGGGGAGCAGTACTTC.